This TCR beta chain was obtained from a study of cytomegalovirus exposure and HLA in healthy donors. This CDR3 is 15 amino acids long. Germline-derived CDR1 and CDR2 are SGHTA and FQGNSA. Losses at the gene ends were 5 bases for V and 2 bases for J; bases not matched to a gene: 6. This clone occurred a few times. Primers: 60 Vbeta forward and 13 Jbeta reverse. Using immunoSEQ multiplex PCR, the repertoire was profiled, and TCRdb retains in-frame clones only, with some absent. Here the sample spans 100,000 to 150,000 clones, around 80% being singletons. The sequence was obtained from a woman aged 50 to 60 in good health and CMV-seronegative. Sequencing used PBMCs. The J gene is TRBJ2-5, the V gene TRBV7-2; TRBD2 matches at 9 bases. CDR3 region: CASSLGLAGQETQYF. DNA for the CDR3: TGTGCCAGCAGCCTAGGTCTAGCGGGACAAGAGACCCAGTACTTC.